These T cell receptor beta chains were read from a single sample in a study of post-analysis software for immune sequencing data. One entry per CDR3 protein results from TCRdb running MiXCR on the PCR reads. This table holds some 800,000 distinct CDR3 sequences, roughly 46% found once. Material for sequencing was blood. The receptors stem from a girl aged 5-17 years with multiple sclerosis. Both conserved end residues are part of each CDR3. The D gene is left open where the match is weak. Clone size is shown for a subset of rows, as once, few, many or a class of expanded clone.

TRBD2	TRBV4-2	TRBJ2-1	NA	TGTGCCAGCAGCCCCCGGACTAGCGGGAGTAGGGGTGAGCAGTTCTTC	CASSPRTSGSRGEQFF
NA	TRBV7-2	TRBJ1-5	few	TGTGCCAGCAGCTTTGGGGTGGACGGTCATAGCAATCAGCCCCAGCATTTT	CASSFGVDGHSNQPQHF
TRBD1	TRBV12-3/TRBV12-4	TRBJ1-2	NA	TGTGCCAGCAGCCTAGGGGCCCGAGGACAGGGGAACTATGGCCACACCTTC	CASSLGARGQGNYGHTF
NA	TRBV20-1	TRBJ1-1	NA	TGCAGTGCTAGAGGGATGACCCCAGGGGATCAAGCTTTCTTT	CSARGMTPGDQAFF
NA	TRBV5-6	TRBJ2-7	few	TGTGCCAGCAGCGTGGCAGGGGTGCGTGGCGAGCAGTACTTC	CASSVAGVRGEQYF
NA	TRBV11-1	TRBJ2-3	NA	TGTGCCAGCAGCTTAGCCGGGACTGTGAGCACGGATACGCAGTATTTT	CASSLAGTVSTDTQYF
TRBD1	TRBV27	TRBJ1-1	NA	TGTGCCAGCAGTTTATGGGACAGCGCTACTGAAGCTTTCTTT	CASSLWDSATEAFF
TRBD2	TRBV4-2	TRBJ2-7	few	TGTGCCAGCAGACCAAGCGGGAGGGACGAGCAGTACTTC	CASRPSGRDEQYF
TRBD2	TRBV29-1	TRBJ2-1	few	TGCAGCGTTGAAGAGTGGCTAGCGGATTACAATGAGCAGTTCTTC	CSVEEWLADYNEQFF
NA	TRBV10-3	TRBJ1-5	NA	TGTGCCATCAGTGAGCCTGGGGCGGGGGGGCGCAATCAGCCCCAGCATTTT	CAISEPGAGGRNQPQHF
TRBD2	TRBV10-3	TRBJ2-3	NA	TGTGCCATCAGTGGCGGCCCACTAGCGGGAGGGATCACAGATACGCAGTATTTT	CAISGGPLAGGITDTQYF
NA	TRBV4-3	TRBJ1-4	NA	TGCGCCAGCAGCCAAGAGGGCGGTACGGGGGAAAAACTGTTTTTT	CASSQEGGTGEKLFF
NA	TRBV7-3	TRBJ1-2	NA	TGTGCCAGCACCCTGACGGGTAACTATGGCTACACCTTC	CASTLTGNYGYTF
TRBD2	TRBV7-3	TRBJ2-2	few	TGTGCCAGCAGCCTAAAACCGGCGGGAGGCACCGGGGAGCTGTTTTTT	CASSLKPAGGTGELFF
TRBD1	TRBV29-1	TRBJ2-7	NA	TGCAGCGTTCCGGGACAGGTTCGCCCCTACGAGCAGTACTTC	CSVPGQVRPYEQYF
NA	TRBV6-1	TRBJ2-7	few	TGTGCCAGCAGCCATCCAGGGAACCGCGACTCTCTCTCCTACGAGCAGTACTTC	CASSHPGNRDSLSYEQYF
NA	TRBV15	TRBJ2-3	NA	TGTGCCACCGGGATAGATACGCAGTATTTT	CATGIDTQYF
NA	TRBV6-5	TRBJ2-5	few	TGTGCCAGCAGCCCCTTCGAGACAGCTCAAGAGACCCAGTACTTC	CASSPFETAQETQYF
NA	TRBV27	TRBJ2-3	few	TGTGCCAGCAGCTCCTTCCAATTCCGGGACAACACAGATACGCAGTATTTT	CASSSFQFRDNTDTQYF
NA	TRBV7-6	TRBJ2-3	few	TGTGCCAGCAGCCCCCACGACAGGTCTACGCAGTATTTT	CASSPHDRSTQYF
TRBD2	TRBV7-7	TRBJ2-3	NA	TGTGCTAGCAGTAGGACTAGCGCCAGCACAGATACGCAGTATTTT	CASSRTSASTDTQYF
NA	TRBV4-1	TRBJ1-2	many	TGCGCCAGCAGCCAAGATAGGGCCTATGGCTACACCTTC	CASSQDRAYGYTF
TRBD1	TRBV29-1	TRBJ1-2	NA	TGCAGCGTGGGTTCGGACAGGGGTTTAACCTTC	CSVGSDRGLTF
TRBD2	TRBV4-2	TRBJ2-7	few	TGTGCCAGCAGCCAGGGGACTAGCGGGAACTACGAGCAGTACTTC	CASSQGTSGNYEQYF
NA	TRBV7-9	TRBJ2-5	NA	TGTGCCAGCAGCTTCAGGGAGTGGGAGACCCAGTACTTC	CASSFREWETQYF
NA	TRBV30	TRBJ1-1	few	TGTGCCTGGAGTGTACTGGGGACGGATTTGAACACTGAAGCTTTCTTT	CAWSVLGTDLNTEAFF
NA	TRBV3-1	TRBJ1-4	few	TGTGCCAGCAGCCAACTGAGATCTGAAAAACTGTTTTTT	CASSQLRSEKLFF
NA	TRBV6-2/TRBV6-3	TRBJ1-1	NA	TGTGCCAGCAGTTACTCCGCGGGCTATGAAGCTTTCTTT	CASSYSAGYEAFF
NA	TRBV7-9	TRBJ2-5	NA	TGTGCCAGCAGCTTAGTGGGTGACAGGATAGAAGAGACCCAGTACTTC	CASSLVGDRIEETQYF
NA	TRBV7-9	TRBJ2-7	NA	TGTGCCAGCAGCTTAAAGGGCTACGGCTACGAGCAGTACTTC	CASSLKGYGYEQYF
TRBD2	TRBV24-1	TRBJ2-1	NA	TGTGCCACCAGTGATTTCGGACTAGCGGAAAATGAGCAGTTCTTC	CATSDFGLAENEQFF
TRBD2	TRBV27	TRBJ2-1	NA	TGTGCCAGCAGTCCCGACCCGGGAGGGACTTATAATGAGCAGTTCTTC	CASSPDPGGTYNEQFF
NA	TRBV20-1	TRBJ1-1	NA	TGCAGTGCTAGAGAAGGGGGGAACACTGAAGCTTTCTTT	CSAREGGNTEAFF
NA	TRBV7-2	TRBJ2-3	few	TGTACCAGCAGCTTAGAGGGTCGGGTACCGATCCCCCCAGATACGCAGTATTTT	CTSSLEGRVPIPPDTQYF
NA	TRBV9	TRBJ2-5	few	TGTGCCAGCAGTTATTCCGTGGAGGGATGGGAGACCCAGTACTTC	CASSYSVEGWETQYF
TRBD2	TRBV10-3	TRBJ2-1	few	TGTGCCATCAGTGAGTCTAGCGGGAGCTCCTACAATGAGCAGTTCTTC	CAISESSGSSYNEQFF
NA	TRBV7-8	TRBJ2-7	few	TGTGCCAGCAGCTTAGCAATGGACGGCTACGAGCAGTACTTC	CASSLAMDGYEQYF
TRBD1	TRBV4-1	TRBJ2-7	few	TGCGCCAGCAGCCAGGGGTGGACAGGGCCTCCCTACGAGCAGTACTTC	CASSQGWTGPPYEQYF
NA	TRBV4-3	TRBJ2-7	few	TGCGCCAGCGGCCAAGGGGCGGTCCCGAGCTCCTACGAGCAGTACTTC	CASGQGAVPSSYEQYF
NA	TRBV5-1	TRBJ2-3	few	TGCGCCAGCAGCTCCTCGCCGGAGGATACGCAGTATTTT	CASSSSPEDTQYF
TRBD2	TRBV4-1	TRBJ2-1	NA	TGCGCCAGCAGCCAAGACCCAGCGGGAGTCTACAATGAGCAGTTCTTC	CASSQDPAGVYNEQFF
NA	TRBV20-1	TRBJ2-3	few	TGCAGTGCTTTACAGCGCAGTGCGGCGGGCACAGATACGCAGTATTTT	CSALQRSAAGTDTQYF
NA	TRBV4-2	TRBJ2-5	few	TGTGCCAGCAGCCAATCTCACACAGAGGAGACCCAGTACTTC	CASSQSHTEETQYF
TRBD2	TRBV14	TRBJ2-7	NA	TGTGCCAGCAGCCCCAGCGGGGTAGCCCCATTGTACTTC	CASSPSGVAPLYF
TRBD1	TRBV30	TRBJ1-2	NA	TGTGCCTGCCCCGGACAGGGCGGTGGCTACACCTTC	CACPGQGGGYTF